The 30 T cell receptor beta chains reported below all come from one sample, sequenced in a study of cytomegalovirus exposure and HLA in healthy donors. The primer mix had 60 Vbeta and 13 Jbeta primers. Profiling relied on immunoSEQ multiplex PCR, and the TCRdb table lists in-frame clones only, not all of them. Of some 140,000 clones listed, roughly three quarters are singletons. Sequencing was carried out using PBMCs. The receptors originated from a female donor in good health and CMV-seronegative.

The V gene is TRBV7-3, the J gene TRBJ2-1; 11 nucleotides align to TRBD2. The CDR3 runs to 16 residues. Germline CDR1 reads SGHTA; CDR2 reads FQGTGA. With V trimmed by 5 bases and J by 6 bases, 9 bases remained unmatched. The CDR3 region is CASSPPPTSGANEQFF. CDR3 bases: TGTGCCAGCAGCCCTCCCCCGACTAGCGGGGCCAATGAGCAGTTCTTC.

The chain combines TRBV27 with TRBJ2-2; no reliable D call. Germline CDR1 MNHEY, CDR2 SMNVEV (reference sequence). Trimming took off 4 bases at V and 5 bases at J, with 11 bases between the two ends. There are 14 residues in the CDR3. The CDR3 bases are TGTGCCAGCAGTTGGGCCCCTCAGACCGGGGAGCTGTTTTTT. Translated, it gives CASSWAPQTGELFF.

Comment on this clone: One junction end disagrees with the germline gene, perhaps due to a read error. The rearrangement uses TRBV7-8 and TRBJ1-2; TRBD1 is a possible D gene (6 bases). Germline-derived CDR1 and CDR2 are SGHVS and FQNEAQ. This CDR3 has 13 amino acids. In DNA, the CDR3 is TGTGCCGGCAGCTCGACAGGTCTCTATGGCTACACCTTC. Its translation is CAGSSTGLYGYTF.

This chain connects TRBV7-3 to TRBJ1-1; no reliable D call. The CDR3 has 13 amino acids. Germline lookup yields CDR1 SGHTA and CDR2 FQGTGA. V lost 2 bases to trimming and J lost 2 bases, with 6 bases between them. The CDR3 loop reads CASSLAGNTEAFF. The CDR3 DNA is TGTGCCAGCAGCTTAGCGGGCAACACTGAAGCTTTCTTT. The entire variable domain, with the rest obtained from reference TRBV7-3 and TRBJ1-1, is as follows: GAGVSQTPSNKVTEKGKYVELRCDPISGHTALYWYRQSLGQGPEFLIYFQGTGAADDSGLPNDRFFAVRPEGSVSTLKIQRTERGDSAVYLCASSLAGNTEAFFGQGTRLTVV.

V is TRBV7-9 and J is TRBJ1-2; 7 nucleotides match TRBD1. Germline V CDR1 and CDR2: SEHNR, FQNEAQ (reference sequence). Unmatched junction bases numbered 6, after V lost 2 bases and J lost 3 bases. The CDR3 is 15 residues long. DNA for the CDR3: TGTGCCAGCAGCTTAAGAGGGGACAGCGACTATGGCTACACCTTC. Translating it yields CASSLRGDSDYGYTF.

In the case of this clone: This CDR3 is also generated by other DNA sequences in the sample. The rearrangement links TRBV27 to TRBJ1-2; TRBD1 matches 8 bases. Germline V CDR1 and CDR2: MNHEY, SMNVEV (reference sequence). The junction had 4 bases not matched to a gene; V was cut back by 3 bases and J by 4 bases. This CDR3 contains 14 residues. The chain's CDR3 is CASSLSGQGYGYTF. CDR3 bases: TGTGCCAGCAGTTTGTCCGGACAGGGCTATGGCTACACCTTC.

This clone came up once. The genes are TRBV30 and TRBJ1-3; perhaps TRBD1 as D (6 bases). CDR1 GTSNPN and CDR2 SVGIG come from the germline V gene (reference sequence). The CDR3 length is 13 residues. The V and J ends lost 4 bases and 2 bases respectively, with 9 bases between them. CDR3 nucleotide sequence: TGTGCCTGGACAGGGGAGCCTGGAAACACCATATATTTT. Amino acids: CAWTGEPGNTIYF.

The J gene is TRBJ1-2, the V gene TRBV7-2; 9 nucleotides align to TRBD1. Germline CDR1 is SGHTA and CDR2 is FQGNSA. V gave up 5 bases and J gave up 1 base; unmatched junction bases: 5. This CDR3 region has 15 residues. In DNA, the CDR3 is TGTGCCAGCAGCCTCCTGACAGGGGGTAACTATGGCTACACCTTC. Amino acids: CASSLLTGGNYGYTF.

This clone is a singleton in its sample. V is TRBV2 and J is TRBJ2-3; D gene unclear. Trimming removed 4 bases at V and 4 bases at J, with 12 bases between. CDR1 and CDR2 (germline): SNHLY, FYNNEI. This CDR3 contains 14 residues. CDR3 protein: CASSVEQAADTQYF. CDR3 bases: TGTGCCAGCAGTGTCGAGCAGGCAGCAGATACGCAGTATTTT.

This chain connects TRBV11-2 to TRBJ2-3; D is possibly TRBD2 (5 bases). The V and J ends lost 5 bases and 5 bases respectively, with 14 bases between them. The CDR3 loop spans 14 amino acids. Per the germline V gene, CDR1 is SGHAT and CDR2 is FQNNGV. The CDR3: CASSPRLAGDTQYF. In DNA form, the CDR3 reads TGTGCCAGCAGCCCCCGCCTAGCAGGAGATACGCAGTATTTT.

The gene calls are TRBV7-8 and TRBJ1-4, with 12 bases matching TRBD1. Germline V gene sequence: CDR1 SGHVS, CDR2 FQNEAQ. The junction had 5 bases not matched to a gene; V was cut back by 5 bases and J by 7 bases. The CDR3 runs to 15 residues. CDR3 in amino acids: CASSTPGQGAEKLFF. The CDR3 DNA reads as TGTGCCAGCAGCACCCCGGGACAGGGGGCTGAAAAACTGTTTTTT.

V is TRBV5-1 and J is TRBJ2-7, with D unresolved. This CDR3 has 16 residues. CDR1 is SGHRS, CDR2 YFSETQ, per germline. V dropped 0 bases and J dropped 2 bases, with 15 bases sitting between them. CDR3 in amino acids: CASSLAGEQPTYEQYF. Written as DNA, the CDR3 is TGCGCCAGCAGCTTGGCCGGAGAACAACCTACCTACGAGCAGTACTTC.

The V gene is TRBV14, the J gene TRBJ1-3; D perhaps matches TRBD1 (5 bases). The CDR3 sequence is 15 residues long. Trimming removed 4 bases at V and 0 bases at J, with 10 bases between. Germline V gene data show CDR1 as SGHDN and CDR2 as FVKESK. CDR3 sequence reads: CASSPGVISGNTIYF. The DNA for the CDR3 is TGTGCCAGCAGCCCGGGGGTCATCTCTGGAAACACCATATATTTT. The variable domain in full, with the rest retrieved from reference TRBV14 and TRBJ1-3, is EAGVTQFPSHSVIEKGQTVTLRCDPISGHDNLYWYRRVMGKEIKFLLHFVKESKQDESGMPNNRFLAERTGGTYSTLKVQPAELEDSGVYFCASSPGVISGNTIYFGEGSWLTVV.

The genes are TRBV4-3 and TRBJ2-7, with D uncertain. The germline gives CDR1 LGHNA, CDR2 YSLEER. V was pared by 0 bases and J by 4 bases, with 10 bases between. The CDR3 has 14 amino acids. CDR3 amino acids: CASSQEATQYEQYF. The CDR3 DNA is TGCGCCAGCAGCCAAGAAGCGACTCAGTACGAGCAGTACTTC.

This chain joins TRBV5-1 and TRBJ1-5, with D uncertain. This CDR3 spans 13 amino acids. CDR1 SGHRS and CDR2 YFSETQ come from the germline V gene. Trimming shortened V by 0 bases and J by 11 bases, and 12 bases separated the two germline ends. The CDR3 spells CASSLGPGRSQHF. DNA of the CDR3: TGCGCCAGCAGCTTGGGACCGGGTCGGTCCCAGCATTTT.

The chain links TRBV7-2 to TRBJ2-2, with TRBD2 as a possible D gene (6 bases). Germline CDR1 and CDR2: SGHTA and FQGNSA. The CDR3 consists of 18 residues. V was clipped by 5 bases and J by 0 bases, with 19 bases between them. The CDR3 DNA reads TGTGCCAGCAGCATCAAAACCTGGGGACTCGCGAACACCGGGGAGCTGTTTTTT. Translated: CASSIKTWGLANTGELFF.

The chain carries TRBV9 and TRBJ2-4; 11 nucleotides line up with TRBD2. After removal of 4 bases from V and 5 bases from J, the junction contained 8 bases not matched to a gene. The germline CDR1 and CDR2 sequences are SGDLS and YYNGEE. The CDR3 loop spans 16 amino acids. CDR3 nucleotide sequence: TGTGCCAGCAGCCCAGCCTTACTAGCGGGAGAAAACATTCAGTACTTC. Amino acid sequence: CASSPALLAGENIQYF.

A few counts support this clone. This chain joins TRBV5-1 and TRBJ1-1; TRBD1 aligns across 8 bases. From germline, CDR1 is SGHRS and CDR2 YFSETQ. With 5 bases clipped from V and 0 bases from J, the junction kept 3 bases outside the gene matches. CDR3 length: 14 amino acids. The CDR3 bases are TGCGCCAGCAGGGAGGGACAGGTGAACACTGAAGCTTTCTTT. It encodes CASREGQVNTEAFF.

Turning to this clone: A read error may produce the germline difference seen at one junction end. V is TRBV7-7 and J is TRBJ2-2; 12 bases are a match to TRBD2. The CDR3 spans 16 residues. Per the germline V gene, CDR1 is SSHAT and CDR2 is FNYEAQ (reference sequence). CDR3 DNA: TGTGCTAGCAGCCCGACTAGCGGGGGAAACACCGGGGAGCTGTTTTTT. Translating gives CASSPTSGGNTGELFF.

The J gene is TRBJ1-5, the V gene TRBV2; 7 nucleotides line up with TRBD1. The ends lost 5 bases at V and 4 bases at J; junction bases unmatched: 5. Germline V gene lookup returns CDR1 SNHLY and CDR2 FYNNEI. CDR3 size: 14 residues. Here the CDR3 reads CASSQDRANQPQHF. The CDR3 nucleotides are TGTGCCAGCAGTCAAGACAGGGCGAATCAGCCCCAGCATTTT.

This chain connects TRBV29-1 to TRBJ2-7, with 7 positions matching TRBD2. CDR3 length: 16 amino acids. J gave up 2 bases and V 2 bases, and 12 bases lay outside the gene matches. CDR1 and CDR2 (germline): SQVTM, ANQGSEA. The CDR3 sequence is CSVEPALVAGAYEQYF. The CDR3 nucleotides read TGCAGCGTTGAACCCGCCTTGGTGGCGGGGGCCTACGAGCAGTACTTC.

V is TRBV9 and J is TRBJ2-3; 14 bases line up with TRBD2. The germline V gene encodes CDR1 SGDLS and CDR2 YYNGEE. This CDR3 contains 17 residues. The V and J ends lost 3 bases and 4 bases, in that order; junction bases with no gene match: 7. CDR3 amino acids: CASSGTSGRFPADTQYF. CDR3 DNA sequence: TGTGCCAGCAGCGGGACTAGCGGGAGGTTTCCTGCAGATACGCAGTATTTT.

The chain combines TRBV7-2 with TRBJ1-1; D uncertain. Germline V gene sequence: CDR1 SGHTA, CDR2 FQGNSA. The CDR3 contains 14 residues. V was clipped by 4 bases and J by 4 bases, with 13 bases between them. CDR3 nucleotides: TGTGCCAGCAGCTCGGCCCCTCGGGGCACTGAAGCTTTCTTT. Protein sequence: CASSSAPRGTEAFF.

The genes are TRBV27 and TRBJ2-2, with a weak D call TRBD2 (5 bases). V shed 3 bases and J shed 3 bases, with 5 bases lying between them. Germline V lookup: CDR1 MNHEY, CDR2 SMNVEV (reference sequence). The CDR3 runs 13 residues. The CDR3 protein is CASSLRDTGELFF. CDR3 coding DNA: TGTGCCAGCAGTTTGAGGGACACCGGGGAGCTGTTTTTT.

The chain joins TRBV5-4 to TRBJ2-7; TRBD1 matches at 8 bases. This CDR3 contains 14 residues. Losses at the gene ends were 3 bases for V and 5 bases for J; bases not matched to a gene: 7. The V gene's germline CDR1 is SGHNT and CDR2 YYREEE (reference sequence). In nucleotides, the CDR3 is TGTGCCAGCAGCTGGTGGACAGGGCCGGACGAGCAGTACTTC. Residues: CASSWWTGPDEQYF.

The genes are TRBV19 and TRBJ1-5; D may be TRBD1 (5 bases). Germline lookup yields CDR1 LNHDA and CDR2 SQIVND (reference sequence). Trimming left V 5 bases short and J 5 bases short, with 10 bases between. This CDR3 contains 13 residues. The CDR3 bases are TGTGCCAGTAGTGGACAATGGGATCAGCCCCAGCATTTT. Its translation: CASSGQWDQPQHF.

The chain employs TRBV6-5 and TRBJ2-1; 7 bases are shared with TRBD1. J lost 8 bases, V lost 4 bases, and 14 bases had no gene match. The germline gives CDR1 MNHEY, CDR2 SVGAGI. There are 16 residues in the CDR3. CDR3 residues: CASSSLGGRGTDEQFF. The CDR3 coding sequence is TGTGCCAGCAGTTCACTAGGGGGCAGGGGCACGGATGAGCAGTTCTTC.

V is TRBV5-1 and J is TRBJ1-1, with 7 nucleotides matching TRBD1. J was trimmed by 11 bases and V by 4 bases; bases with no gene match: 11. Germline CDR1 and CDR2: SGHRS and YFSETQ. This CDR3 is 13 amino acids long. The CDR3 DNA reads TGCGCCAGCAGCACCCACAGGGGACCGGGGGCTTTCTTT. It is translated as CASSTHRGPGAFF.

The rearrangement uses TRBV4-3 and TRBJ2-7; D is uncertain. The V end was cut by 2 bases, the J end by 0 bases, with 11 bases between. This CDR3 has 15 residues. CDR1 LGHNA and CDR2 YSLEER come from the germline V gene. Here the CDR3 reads CASSQRLQSSYEQYF. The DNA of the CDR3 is TGCGCCAGCAGCCAACGACTGCAAAGCTCCTACGAGCAGTACTTC.

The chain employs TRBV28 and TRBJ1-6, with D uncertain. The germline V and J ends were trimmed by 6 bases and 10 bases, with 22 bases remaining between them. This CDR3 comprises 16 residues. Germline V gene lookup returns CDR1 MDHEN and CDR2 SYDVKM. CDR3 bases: TGTGCCAGCAGGCTCCTCGGACCGGGAAGGAGATCACCCCTCCACTTT. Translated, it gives CASRLLGPGRRSPLHF.